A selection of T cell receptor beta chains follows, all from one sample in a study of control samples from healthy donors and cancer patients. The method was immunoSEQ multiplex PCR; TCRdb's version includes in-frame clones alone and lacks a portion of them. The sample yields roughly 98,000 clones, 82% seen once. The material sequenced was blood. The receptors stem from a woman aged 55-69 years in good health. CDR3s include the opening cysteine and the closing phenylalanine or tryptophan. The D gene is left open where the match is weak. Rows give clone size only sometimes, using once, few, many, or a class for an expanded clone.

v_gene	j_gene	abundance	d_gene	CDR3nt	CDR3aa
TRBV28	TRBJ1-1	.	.	TGTGCTACCACAGTGAACACTGAAGCTTTCTTT	CATTVNTEAFF
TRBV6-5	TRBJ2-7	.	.	TGTGCCAGCAGTTTCAAAGGGACACTCTACGAGCAGTACTTC	CASSFKGTLYEQYF
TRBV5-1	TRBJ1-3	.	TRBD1	TGCGCCAGCAGCTCCGGGACAGTCTCTGGAAACACCATATATTTT	CASSSGTVSGNTIYF
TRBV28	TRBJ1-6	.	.	TGTGCCAGCAGTTTACCGACAGTACGTAATTCACCCCTCCACTTT	CASSLPTVRNSPLHF
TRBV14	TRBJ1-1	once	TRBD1	TGTGCCAGCAGAAAAGGACAGGGCTTAAGGTACACTGAAGCTTTCTTT	CASRKGQGLRYTEAFF
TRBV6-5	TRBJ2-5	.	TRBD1	TGTGCCAGCAGTTACTCGAGGGACAGACAAGAGACCCAGTACTTC	CASSYSRDRQETQYF
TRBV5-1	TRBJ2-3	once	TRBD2	TGCGCCAGCAGCCCGCGGACTAGCGGGGGGGGCACAGATACGCAGTATTTT	CASSPRTSGGGTDTQYF
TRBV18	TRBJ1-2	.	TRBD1	TGTGCCAGCTCACCACCGGACAGGGGTCATGGTGGCTACACCTTC	CASSPPDRGHGGYTF
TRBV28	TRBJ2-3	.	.	TGTGCCACGTTTGAAAGGGACGATACGCAGTATTTT	CATFERDDTQYF
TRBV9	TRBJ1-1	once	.	TGTGCCAGCAGCGTAGACGGGTGGGCCACTGAAGCTTTCTTT	CASSVDGWATEAFF
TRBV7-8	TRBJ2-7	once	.	TGTGCCAGCAGCTTACTACCCTCCTACGAGCAGTACTTC	CASSLLPSYEQYF
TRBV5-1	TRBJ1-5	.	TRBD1	TGCGCCAGCAGCCGTGAGGGGGCAGATCAGCCCCAGCATTTT	CASSREGADQPQHF
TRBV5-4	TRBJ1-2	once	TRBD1	TGTGCCAGCAGCATTATGGGACAGAACTATGGCTACACCTTC	CASSIMGQNYGYTF
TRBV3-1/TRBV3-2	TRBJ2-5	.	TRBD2	TGTGCCAGCAGCAGACGGACTAGCGGGGGTGAGACCCAGTACTTC	CASSRRTSGGETQYF
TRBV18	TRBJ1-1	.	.	TGTGCCAGCTCACCACCCACGGGAAACACTGAAGCTTTCTTT	CASSPPTGNTEAFF
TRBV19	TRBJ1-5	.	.	TGTGCCAGTAACCCGCCCAATCAGCCCCAGCATTTT	CASNPPNQPQHF
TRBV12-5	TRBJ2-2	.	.	TGTGCTAGTGGCCAGGGTCCAATGAACACCGGGGAGCTGTTTTTT	CASGQGPMNTGELFF
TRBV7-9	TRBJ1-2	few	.	TGTGCCAGCAGCCCGCAGACACGGGGATATGGCTACACCTTC	CASSPQTRGYGYTF
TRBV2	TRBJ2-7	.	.	TGTGCCAGCAAGGTGGGCGAAGGAACCTACGAGCAGTACTTC	CASKVGEGTYEQYF
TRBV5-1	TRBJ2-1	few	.	TGCGCCAGCAGCTCCGGACAGCCCTACAATGAGCAGTTCTTC	CASSSGQPYNEQFF
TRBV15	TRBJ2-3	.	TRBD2	TGTGCCACCAGGTGGACTAGTGATAGCACAGATACGCAGTATTTT	CATRWTSDSTDTQYF
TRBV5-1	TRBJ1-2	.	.	TGCGCCAGCAGCTTGTCAGGAACCACTAACTATGGCTACACCTTC	CASSLSGTTNYGYTF
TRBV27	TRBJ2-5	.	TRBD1	TGTGCCAGCGGCCCGGGGACAGGCTTGGTCGTGGAGACCCAGTACTTC	CASGPGTGLVVETQYF